This T cell receptor (beta chain) emerged from a study of OX40 agonist ivuxolimab in advanced cancers. Study as a whole: Among those enrolled, mean age was roughly 62 years (range roughly 23 to 90) and 82.7% were male. It was permissible to have had prior anti-PD-1, anti-PD-L1 or anti-CTLA-4 therapy, and around 40% had some.

Baseline, cycle 4 day 1, and cycle 7 day 1 were the blood sampling points. Findings and limits, study-wide: Some patients who did not respond also had low normalized T-cell clonal expansion.

Germline loops: CDR1 SNHLY, CDR2 FYNNEI. V shed 6 bases and J shed 7 bases, with 15 bases lying between them. The CDR3 runs to 14 residues. Sequencing was performed with immunoSEQ multiplex PCR; in TCRdb, only in-frame clones are kept and a portion is missing. The sample holds over 60,000 clones, approximately 92% seen once. Turning to this clone: What it binds is not known.

Sequenced material: CD4+ or CD8+ T cells sorted from blood, taken in a trial of the OX40 agonist ivuxolimab. The chain couples TRBV2 to TRBJ1-4; D remains unclear. This TCR was recovered from an adult with an advanced solid tumor such as melanoma, head and neck, liver or kidney cancer. This chain's CDR3 is CASSSGVVGEKLFF. The CDR3 DNA sequence: TGTGCCAGCAGCAGCGGGGTGGTGGGTGAAAAACTGTTTTTT.